A single sample is the source of the 20 T cell receptor beta chains below, sequenced in a study of shared T cell receptors in the human thymus. Some clones are missing from TCRdb's copy, which holds only in-frame ones; the method was immunoSEQ multiplex PCR. The sample has 720,000 or so clones; around 85% are singletons. The sample was also reused in another study, on human thymus T cells.

Specimen: thymocytes. The receptors were gathered from a girl younger than two with a congenital heart defect.

This clone was observed once. V is TRBV4-1 and J is TRBJ1-2; D is ambiguous. The germline V gene encodes CDR1 MGHRA and CDR2 YSYEKL. Deletions cut 4 bases from V and 7 bases from J, with 19 bases between. The length of the CDR3 is 15 residues. The CDR3 bases are TGCGCCAGCAGCCTAGTAATACGCAGGAATGGTGGCTACACCTTC. Protein product: CASSLVIRRNGGYTF.

This clone was picked up one time. V gene TRBV11-2 combines with J gene TRBJ1-4; D is ambiguous. Between the trimmed V and J ends, which lost 2 bases and 1 base, there was a span of 5 bases. CDR3 length: 14 amino acids. Germline V CDR1 and CDR2: SGHAT, FQNNGV. The CDR3 loop is CASSLTVTNEKLFF. In DNA form, the CDR3 reads TGTGCCAGCAGCTTAACGGTAACTAATGAAAAACTGTTTTTT.

J is TRBJ1-3 and V is TRBV7-6; D might be TRBD1 (5 bases). The germline gives CDR1 SGHVS, CDR2 FNYEAQ. V was clipped by 5 bases and J by 0 bases, with 14 bases between them. The CDR3 has 16 amino acids. The CDR3 reads CASSPQDSNSGNTIYF. DNA for the CDR3: TGTGCCAGCAGCCCACAAGACAGTAACTCTGGAAACACCATATATTTT.

V is TRBV9 and J is TRBJ2-5; D ambiguous. The CDR3 totals 15 residues. Germline CDR1 is SGDLS and CDR2 is YYNGEE. V was pared by 0 bases and J by 0 bases, with 9 bases between. The CDR3 DNA reads TGTGCCAGCAGCGTAGGGATGACATACCAAGAGACCCAGTACTTC. Its translation is CASSVGMTYQETQYF.

The chain combines TRBV2 with TRBJ1-5, with D tentatively TRBD1 (6 bases). The CDR3 runs 16 residues. With 6 bases removed from V and 7 bases from J, the gap between germline ends came to 22 bases. Germline assignment: CDR1 SNHLY and CDR2 FYNNEI. The DNA for the CDR3 is TGTGCCAGCAGCCCCGGGGGGCGCGCAGCTTTCCAGCCCCAGCATTTT. It encodes CASSPGGRAAFQPQHF.

This clone has only one observation. The chain employs TRBV5-4 and TRBJ2-7; the match to TRBD2 covers 9 bases. Per the germline V gene, CDR1 is SGHNT and CDR2 is YYREEE (reference sequence). The CDR3 length is 17 residues. The V and J ends lost 1 base and 0 bases, in that order; junction bases with no gene match: 8. The DNA for the CDR3 is TGTGCCAGCAGCTTGAGCGGCCAGCGGGGGGTCTCCTACGAGCAGTACTTC. It is translated as CASSLSGQRGVSYEQYF.

The chain has TRBV29-1 and TRBJ2-1, with 13 bases aligning to TRBD2. Trimming at V came to 3 bases and at J to 2 bases, leaving 7 bases not matched to a gene. CDR1 is SQVTM and CDR2 is ANQGSEA in the germline V gene. This CDR3 contains 17 residues. CDR3: CSVDRTSGGLAYNEQFF. CDR3 DNA: TGCAGCGTTGATCGGACTAGCGGGGGTCTGGCCTACAATGAGCAGTTCTTC.

CDR3: CASSTRGAPFNEQFF. CDR3 in DNA: TGTGCCAGCAGCACCCGGGGGGCCCCCTTCAATGAGCAGTTCTTC. V gene TRBV9 combines with J gene TRBJ2-1; a weak D match, TRBD2 (7 bases). The germline V and J ends were trimmed by 4 bases and 6 bases, with 17 bases remaining between them. There are 15 residues in the CDR3. The germline CDR1 and CDR2 sequences are SGDLS and YYNGEE. The whole variable domain, remainder taken from reference TRBV9 and TRBJ2-1, is DSGVTQTPKHLITATGQRVTLRCSPRSGDLSVYWYQQSLDQGLQFLIQYYNGEERAKGNILERFSAQQFPDLHSELNLSSLELGDSALYFCASSTRGAPFNEQFFGPGTRLTVL.

V is TRBV4-3 and J is TRBJ1-6; a weak D match, TRBD1 (6 bases). CDR1 is LGHNA, CDR2 YSLEER, per germline. The CDR3 sequence is 20 residues long. The germline V and J ends were trimmed by 0 bases and 6 bases, with 24 bases remaining between them. CDR3 DNA sequence: TGCGCCAGCAGCCAAGATGGTGGGTACAGGGTAACGAGTGGTAATTCACCCCTCCACTTT. It encodes CASSQDGGYRVTSGNSPLHF.

This clone has only one observation. The rearrangement links TRBV19 to TRBJ1-2; 8 bases fit TRBD1. V dropped 5 bases and J dropped 7; count of bases not matched to a gene: 30. In germline, CDR1 is LNHDA, CDR2 SQIVND (reference sequence). The CDR3 length is 21 residues. This chain's CDR3 is CASSPIPVLRDRSINSGGYTF. CDR3 DNA: TGTGCCAGTAGTCCCATCCCTGTACTCCGGGACAGGTCCATCAACTCTGGTGGCTACACCTTC.

The chain carries TRBV5-1 and TRBJ2-5, with TRBD2 matching over 9 bases. After removal of 2 bases from V and 2 bases from J, the junction contained 13 bases not matched to a gene. CDR1 is SGHRS and CDR2 is YFSETQ in the germline V gene. The CDR3 consists of 18 residues. CDR3 DNA: TGCGCCAGCAGCTTTTTCTGCGGGGGGGCCGGTCGACAAGAGACCCAGTACTTC. Its protein product is CASSFFCGGAGRQETQYF.

The rearrangement joins TRBV9 to TRBJ1-2, with no clear D. Trimming took 4 bases from V and 4 from J, leaving 14 bases between them. CDR1 and CDR2 (germline): SGDLS, YYNGEE. The CDR3 is 14 amino acids. DNA of the CDR3: TGTGCCAGCAGCCTCAACCGCGGATTCTATGGCTACACCTTC. This sequence encodes CASSLNRGFYGYTF. Based on the CDR3 plus reference TRBV9 and TRBJ1-2, the full variable domain is DSGVTQTPKHLITATGQRVTLRCSPRSGDLSVYWYQQSLDQGLQFLIQYYNGEERAKGNILERFSAQQFPDLHSELNLSSLELGDSALYFCASSLNRGFYGYTFGSGTRLTVV.

This rearrangement joins TRBV4-1 to TRBJ1-3, with a possible D match to TRBD1 (5 bases). The CDR3 covers 17 residues. V lost 4 bases to trimming and J lost 0 bases, with 16 bases between them. The germline V gene has CDR1 MGHRA and CDR2 YSYEKL. DNA for the CDR3: TGCGCCAGCAGCCCTAGCGCCGGGGGATCCTCTGGAAACACCATATATTTT. Translation gives CASSPSAGGSSGNTIYF.

This chain links TRBV11-2 with TRBJ1-1; 9 nucleotides align to TRBD1. The CDR3 has 16 residues. CDR1 is SGHAT and CDR2 is FQNNGV in the germline V gene. Germline trimming cut 4 bases from V and 6 bases from J; bases unmatched to any gene: 12. CDR3 bases: TGTGCCAGCAGCTCCAAATCTACGAGGACAGGGGCTGAAGCTTTCTTT. Encoded protein: CASSSKSTRTGAEAFF.

The gene calls are TRBV21-1 and TRBJ1-2. TRBV21-1 constitutes a pseudogene. This CDR3 is built from 12 residues. CDR3: CASSRRSRNYTF. CDR3 sequence (DNA): TGTGCCAGCAGCAGGAGGTCCAGGAACTACACCTTC.

The genes are TRBV27 and TRBJ2-7; 7 nucleotides line up with TRBD1. Germline V gene lookup returns CDR1 MNHEY and CDR2 SMNVEV (reference sequence). The CDR3 runs to 16 residues. Trimming at V came to 4 bases and at J to 3 bases, leaving 12 bases not matched to a gene. CDR3 in amino acids: CASSSPSRDRGYEQYF. The CDR3 nucleotides read TGTGCCAGCAGTTCCCCGAGCCGGGACAGAGGCTACGAGCAGTACTTC.

This sequence joins TRBV7-8 and TRBJ2-7, with TRBD1 matching 8 bases. Germline values: CDR1 SGHVS, CDR2 FQNEAQ. Trimming at V came to 4 bases and at J to 1 base, leaving 6 bases not matched to a gene. CDR3 length: 15 amino acids. The CDR3, as DNA: TGTGCCAGCAGCTCGCGCCGGGACAGGTCCTACGAGCAGTACTTC. It yields the protein CASSSRRDRSYEQYF.

This chain connects TRBV6-5 to TRBJ1-5, with D perhaps TRBD1 (6 bases). This CDR3 contains 14 residues. With 6 bases removed from V and 5 bases from J, the gap between germline ends came to 14 bases. Germline CDR1 reads MNHEY; CDR2 reads SVGAGI. CDR3 amino acids: CASSHRDTHQPQHF. The CDR3 nucleotides are TGTGCCAGCAGCCACCGGGACACCCATCAGCCCCAGCATTTT.

V gene TRBV7-8 combines with J gene TRBJ1-1, with D possibly TRBD1 on 6 matching bases. Trimming removed 2 bases at V and 0 bases at J, with 19 bases between. This CDR3 spans 18 amino acids. The V gene's germline CDR1 is SGHVS and CDR2 FQNEAQ. The CDR3 DNA reads TGTGCCAGCAGCTTACCTTGGACAGCGAATTATATGAACACTGAAGCTTTCTTT. The encoded protein is CASSLPWTANYMNTEAFF.

This clone has a single count. The CDR3 loop is CASNPGNTEAFF. Written as DNA, the CDR3 is TGTGCCAGCAATCCAGGGAACACTGAAGCTTTCTTT. This chain links TRBV2 with TRBJ1-1; D unresolved. Germline CDR1 reads SNHLY; CDR2 reads FYNNEI. V was pared by 7 bases and J by 1 base, with 7 bases between. This CDR3 spans 12 amino acids. Full variable domain (missing parts from reference TRBV2 and TRBJ1-1): EPEVTQTPSHQVTQMGQEVILRCVPISNHLYFYWYRQILGQKVEFLVSFYNNEISEKSEIFDDQFSVERPDGSNFTLKIRSTKLEDSAMYFCASNPGNTEAFFGQGTRLTVV.